These 30 T cell receptor beta chains came from one sample sequenced in a study of T cell responses to AZD1222 COVID-19 vaccine. The repertoire was sequenced with immunoSEQ multiplex PCR; TCRdb's copy has only in-frame clones and lacks some. The sample records about 130,000 clones, just over 90% being singletons. Sequences were derived from peripheral blood, sampled on day 0 of AZD1222 vaccination. Receptor source: an adult in good health.

The V gene is TRBV29-1, the J gene TRBJ1-2; D may be TRBD1 (5 bases). Germline CDR1 and CDR2: SQVTM and ANQGSEA. This CDR3 region has 9 residues. Trimming left V 7 bases short and J 14 bases short, with 14 bases between. The DNA for the CDR3 is TGCAGCGCGGAGGGGCGGCTAACCTTC. Translated, it gives CSAEGRLTF.

This chain links TRBV4-3 with TRBJ2-2; 9 bases fit TRBD1. CDR3 size: 18 residues. Germline CDR1 and CDR2: LGHNA and YSLEER. V gave up 0 bases and J gave up 0 bases; unmatched junction bases: 5. The CDR3 here is CASSQDPHRGPNTGELFF. DNA for the CDR3: TGCGCCAGCAGCCAAGATCCTCACAGGGGGCCGAACACCGGGGAGCTGTTTTTT.

Points on this clone: The same CDR3 can be traced to other DNA sequences in this sample. The rearrangement joins TRBV18 to TRBJ1-5; D unclear. V dropped 2 bases and J dropped 0 bases, with 2 bases sitting between them. The germline gives CDR1 KGHSH, CDR2 LQKENI. The CDR3 covers 13 residues. CDR3 sequence: CASSPASNQPQHF. The CDR3 DNA reads as TGTGCCAGCTCACCAGCTAGCAATCAGCCCCAGCATTTT. Complete variable domain (other parts from reference TRBV18 and TRBJ1-5): NAGVMQNPRHLVRRRGQEARLRCSPMKGHSHVYWYRQLPEEGLKFMVYLQKENIIDESGMPKERFSAEFPKEGPSILRIQQVVRGDSAAYFCASSPASNQPQHFGDGTRLSIL.

The chain is built from TRBV19 and TRBJ1-6; D possibly corresponds to TRBD1 (5 bases). CDR1 is LNHDA, CDR2 SQIVND, per germline (reference sequence). V dropped 5 bases and J dropped 10 bases, with 12 bases sitting between them. CDR3 size: 13 residues. Here the CDR3 DNA reads TGTGCCAGTAGTCGGCAGGGTTTGTCACCCCTCCACTTT. Encoded protein: CASSRQGLSPLHF.

The V call is TRBV7-9, the J call TRBJ1-1, with a tentative D call TRBD1 (6 bases). The CDR3 covers 15 residues. V was pared by 5 bases and J by 4 bases, with 17 bases between. Germline CDR1 reads SEHNR; CDR2 reads FQNEAQ (reference sequence). Written as DNA, the CDR3 is TGTGCCAGCAGCCCCCAGTCGGGGGCGGGCACTGAAGCTTTCTTT. Encoded protein: CASSPQSGAGTEAFF.

The chain combines TRBV5-4 with TRBJ2-7; 10 nucleotides line up with TRBD1. The germline CDR1 and CDR2 sequences are SGHNT and YYREEE (reference sequence). The V and J ends lost 4 bases and 3 bases, in that order; junction bases with no gene match: 4. This CDR3 is 14 amino acids long. CDR3 protein: CASSGRDRGYEQYF. In DNA, the CDR3 is TGTGCCAGCAGCGGACGGGACAGGGGCTACGAGCAGTACTTC.

In DNA form, the CDR3 reads TGTGCCAGCACCCGCCCCACCACAGATACGCAGTATTTT. Translating gives CASTRPTTDTQYF. The chain links TRBV28 to TRBJ2-3, with D hard to call. Looked up from germline, CDR1 is MDHEN and CDR2 is SYDVKM. V was trimmed by 7 bases and J by 2 bases, leaving 10 bases between them. This CDR3 contains 13 residues.

The rearrangement uses TRBV24-1 and TRBJ1-6; D gene unclear. There are 17 residues in the CDR3. The ends were cut back, 3 bases at V and 5 bases at J, with 16 bases in the middle. Germline lookup yields CDR1 KGHDR and CDR2 SFDVKD. The CDR3: CATSDPPPAFHNSPLHF. CDR3 nucleotides: TGTGCCACCAGTGATCCCCCCCCAGCGTTCCATAATTCACCCCTCCACTTT.

The chain combines TRBV10-1 with TRBJ2-1, with TRBD1 identical over 7 bases. The CDR3 loop spans 15 amino acids. Trimming removed 6 bases from V and 0 bases from J; junction bases left unmatched: 5. The germline V gene has CDR1 WNHNN and CDR2 SYGVQD (reference sequence). CDR3 loop: CASRDRRSSYNEQFF. For the CDR3, the DNA is TGCGCCAGCAGGGACAGGAGGAGCTCCTACAATGAGCAGTTCTTC.

The chain uses TRBV9 and TRBJ2-5; 9 positions agree with TRBD1. The V gene's germline CDR1 is SGDLS and CDR2 YYNGEE. With V trimmed by 4 bases and J by 2 bases, 3 bases remained unmatched. The CDR3 runs 14 residues. The CDR3: CASSYGTGQETQYF. CDR3 sequence (DNA): TGTGCCAGCAGCTATGGGACAGGGCAAGAGACCCAGTACTTC.

The chain carries TRBV4-2 and TRBJ1-2; D perhaps matches TRBD1 (6 bases). Germline-derived CDR1 and CDR2 are LGHNA and YNFKEQ. The V and J ends lost 1 base and 2 bases respectively, with 14 bases between them. The CDR3 extends over 16 amino acids. The CDR3 DNA reads as TGTGCCAGCAGCCAAGTGGGGGAAGGGGGGAACTATGGCTACACCTTC. Its translation: CASSQVGEGGNYGYTF.

This clone was seen only once. The rearrangement uses TRBV6-2 or TRBV6-3 and TRBJ2-4; tentative D call: TRBD1 (6 bases). Trimming cost V 6 bases and J 0 bases, with 24 bases left between them. Germline V gene data show CDR1 as MNHEY and CDR2 as SVGEGT. CDR3 length equals 19 residues. The CDR3 DNA reads TGTGCCAGCAGCCGCCCGGGTGCGACAGGTGCACTAGCCAAAAACATTCAGTACTTC. Encoded protein: CASSRPGATGALAKNIQYF.

The chain carries TRBV14 and TRBJ1-2, with D possibly being TRBD1 (6 bases). The CDR3 length is 15 residues. Germline V gene sequence: CDR1 SGHDN, CDR2 FVKESK. The germline V and J ends were trimmed by 4 bases and 0 bases, with 12 bases remaining between them. CDR3 bases: TGTGCCAGCAGCCGAAATGACAGGACTAACTATGGCTACACCTTC. Translation gives CASSRNDRTNYGYTF.

This rearrangement joins TRBV11-2 to TRBJ1-5; 12 positions match TRBD1. The CDR3 has 15 residues. The germline CDR1 and CDR2 sequences are SGHAT and FQNNGV. The V and J ends lost 6 bases and 6 bases, in that order; junction bases with no gene match: 6. The CDR3 coding sequence is TGTGCCAGCAGTCAGGGACAGGGGGCCATTCAGCCCCAGCATTTT. This sequence encodes CASSQGQGAIQPQHF. Complete variable domain (other parts from reference TRBV11-2 and TRBJ1-5): EAGVAQSPRYKIIEKRQSVAFWCNPISGHATLYWYQQILGQGPKLLIQFQNNGVVDDSQLPKDRFSAERLKGVDSTLKIQPAKLEDSAVYLCASSQGQGAIQPQHFGDGTRLSIL.

This rearrangement joins TRBV30 to TRBJ2-7; D possibly uses TRBD1 or TRBD2 (5 bases each). Germline V CDR1 and CDR2: GTSNPN, SVGIG (reference sequence). The CDR3 sequence is 13 residues long. CDR3 sequence (DNA): TGTGCAACCACCCCAGGGAGCTCCTACGAGCAGTACTTC. It specifies CATTPGSSYEQYF.

V is TRBV2 and J is TRBJ2-7; D unresolved. V lost 6 bases and J 3 bases, leaving 3 bases between the germline ends. Germline CDR1 and CDR2: SNHLY and FYNNEI. The length of the CDR3 is 10 residues. The CDR3 sequence is CASRDYEQYF. CDR3 bases: TGTGCCAGCAGAGACTACGAGCAGTACTTC.

In nucleotides, the CDR3 is TGTGCCAGTAGTCCCGTGGAGGGAAATGAGCAGTTCTTC. Its protein is CASSPVEGNEQFF. The rearrangement joins TRBV19 to TRBJ2-1; TRBD2 is a possible D gene (6 bases). This CDR3 comprises 13 residues. Germline loops: CDR1 LNHDA, CDR2 SQIVND (reference sequence). Deletions cut 5 bases from V and 7 bases from J, with 12 bases between.

This chain links TRBV25-1 with TRBJ2-7; no firm D call. The germline CDR1 and CDR2 sequences are MGHDK and SYGVNS. The CDR3 length is 11 residues. The V end was cut by 1 base, the J end by 6 bases, with 4 bases between. In nucleotides, the CDR3 is TGTGCCAGCAGTGAATGGGCCGAGCAGTACTTC. It is translated as CASSEWAEQYF.

V and J are TRBV2 and TRBJ2-3; the D is unclear. Germline CDR1 and CDR2: SNHLY and FYNNEI. V lost 4 bases to trimming and J lost 5 bases, with 4 bases between them. The CDR3 loop spans 11 amino acids. CDR3 amino acids: CASSGLDTQYF. Written as DNA, the CDR3 is TGTGCCAGCAGTGGACTAGATACGCAGTATTTT.

The chain employs TRBV10-2 and TRBJ2-7; D gene unclear. Between the trimmed V and J ends, which lost 0 bases and 3 bases, there was a span of 12 bases. Germline V gives CDR1 WSHSY, CDR2 SAAADI. The CDR3 extends over 15 amino acids. The DNA of the CDR3 is TGCGCCAGCAGTGAGTCTACACGCAGAGACTACGAGCAGTACTTC. This sequence encodes CASSESTRRDYEQYF.

The rearrangement joins TRBV7-9 to TRBJ2-7; D remains ambiguous. This CDR3 is 12 amino acids long. V lost 3 bases and J lost 6, with 9 bases in between. Germline CDR1 is SEHNR and CDR2 is FQNEAQ (reference sequence). CDR3 nucleotide sequence: TGTGCCAGCAGCTTTGACATCTCCGAGCAGTACTTC. Amino acids: CASSFDISEQYF.

A single count supports this clone. The V call is TRBV5-4, the J call TRBJ2-7; possibly TRBD2 for D (7 bases). V lost 5 bases and J 9 bases, leaving 24 bases between the germline ends. CDR3 length equals 15 residues. Germline V gene sequence: CDR1 SGHNT, CDR2 YYREEE (reference sequence). CDR3 in DNA: TGTGCCAGCAGATCAACAGGGTCCGGGGGGAAGGTGCAGTACTTC. This translates into CASRSTGSGGKVQYF.

This chain uses TRBV5-4 with TRBJ1-6; D is undetermined. CDR3 length: 13 amino acids. In germline, CDR1 is SGHNT, CDR2 YYREEE (reference sequence). V was pared by 5 bases and J by 1 base, with 4 bases between. The CDR3 DNA sequence: TGTGCCAGCAGGGGATCCTATAATTCACCCCTCCACTTT. Protein sequence: CASRGSYNSPLHF.

The rearrangement uses TRBV12-3 or TRBV12-4 and TRBJ1-2; D not resolved. V dropped 2 bases and J dropped 4 bases, with 5 bases sitting between them. This CDR3 spans 12 amino acids. DNA of the CDR3: TGTGCCAGCAGTTTAAGTTCCTATGGCTACACCTTC. Protein product: CASSLSSYGYTF.

V and J are TRBV18 and TRBJ2-1, with 11 bases matching TRBD1. V was pared by 4 bases and J by 7 bases, with 9 bases of the junction left unmatched. In germline, CDR1 is KGHSH, CDR2 LQKENI. The CDR3 runs 16 residues. As DNA, the CDR3 is TGTGCCAGCTCACACACCCCCGGACAGGGGGCAAATGAGCAGTTCTTC. Translating gives CASSHTPGQGANEQFF. Together with reference TRBV18 and TRBJ2-1, the CDR3 gives the full variable domain: NAGVMQNPRHLVRRRGQEARLRCSPMKGHSHVYWYRQLPEEGLKFMVYLQKENIIDESGMPKERFSAEFPKEGPSILRIQQVVRGDSAAYFCASSHTPGQGANEQFFGPGTRLTVL.

This clone has more than one count but fewer than ten. The rearrangement uses TRBV7-9 and TRBJ1-1; perhaps TRBD1 as D (6 bases). Germline assignment: CDR1 SEHNR and CDR2 FQNEAQ (reference sequence). The CDR3 runs to 13 residues. V was pared by 2 bases and J by 4 bases, with 8 bases between. The CDR3: CASSLMGATEAFF. CDR3 nucleotide sequence: TGTGCCAGCAGCTTAATGGGGGCCACTGAAGCTTTCTTT.

This clone has only one observation. The V gene is TRBV3-1 (or the pseudogene TRBV3-2), the J gene TRBJ2-6, with 8 bases fitting TRBD1. Germline loops: CDR1 LGHDT, CDR2 YNNKEL (reference sequence). The J segment lost 1 base and the V segment lost 4 bases, leaving 12 bases of the junction unmatched. CDR3 length: 19 amino acids. DNA for the CDR3: TGTGCCAGCAGCCTTTACTCCGGGACAGGTGGTTCTGGGGCCAACGTCCTGACTTTC. This sequence encodes CASSLYSGTGGSGANVLTF.

The rearrangement uses TRBV7-8 and TRBJ2-5; TRBD1 agrees at 8 bases. The CDR3 totals 16 residues. V shed 4 bases, J shed 2 bases, and the junction held 9 bases outside the gene matches. In germline, CDR1 is SGHVS, CDR2 FQNEAQ. The CDR3 bases are TGTGCCAGCAGCTCCAACCCGGGGACAGGTCAAGAGACCCAGTACTTC. It codes for CASSSNPGTGQETQYF. Combining the CDR3 with reference TRBV7-8 and TRBJ2-5 gives the whole variable domain GAGVSQSPRYKVAKRGQDVALRCDPISGHVSLFWYQQALGQGPEFLTYFQNEAQLDKSGLPSDRFFAERPEGSVSTLKIQRTQQEDSAVYLCASSSNPGTGQETQYFGPGTRLLVL.

Only one count was recorded for this clone. The rearrangement links TRBV18 to TRBJ1-1, with 8 bases that match TRBD1. The junction had 3 bases not matched to a gene; V was cut back by 5 bases and J by 7 bases. The germline gives CDR1 KGHSH, CDR2 LQKENI. There are 12 residues in the CDR3. This CDR3 is CASSYRGYEAFF. The CDR3 DNA is TGTGCCAGCTCATACAGGGGGTATGAAGCTTTCTTT.

The V call is TRBV11-2, the J call TRBJ2-1; no reliable D call. This CDR3 has 16 residues. From germline, CDR1 is SGHAT and CDR2 FQNNGV. V lost 0 bases, J lost 5 bases, and 14 bases lay in between. The CDR3 DNA follows: TGTGCCAGCAGCTTAGATCCAGGCCGTTCTCACAATGAGCAGTTCTTC. It translates to CASSLDPGRSHNEQFF.